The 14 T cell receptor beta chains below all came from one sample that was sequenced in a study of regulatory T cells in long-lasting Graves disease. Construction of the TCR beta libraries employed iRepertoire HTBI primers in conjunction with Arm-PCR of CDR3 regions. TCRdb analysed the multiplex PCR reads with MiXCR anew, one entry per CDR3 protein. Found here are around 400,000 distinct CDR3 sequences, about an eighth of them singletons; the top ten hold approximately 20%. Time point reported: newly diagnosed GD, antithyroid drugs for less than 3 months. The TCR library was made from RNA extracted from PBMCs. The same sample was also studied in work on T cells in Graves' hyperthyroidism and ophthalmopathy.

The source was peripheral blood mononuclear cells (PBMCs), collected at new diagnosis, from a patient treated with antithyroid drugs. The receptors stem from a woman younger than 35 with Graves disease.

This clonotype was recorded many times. The CDR3 sequence: CASSSAGGGTYTF. CDR3 nucleotides: TGTGCCAGCAGCAGCGCCGGAGGGGGCACCTACACCTTC. The J gene is TRBJ1-2, the V gene TRBV7-3, with 7 bases aligning to TRBD1. From germline, CDR1 is SGHTA and CDR2 FQGTGA. J lost 10 bases, V lost 5 bases, and 10 bases had no gene match. This CDR3 is 13 amino acids long.

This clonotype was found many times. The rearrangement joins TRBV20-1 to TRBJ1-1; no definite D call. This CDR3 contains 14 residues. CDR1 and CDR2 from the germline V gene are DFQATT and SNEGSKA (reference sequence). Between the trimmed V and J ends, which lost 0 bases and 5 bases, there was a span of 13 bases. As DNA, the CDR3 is TGCAGTGCTAGAGATGGGTACATAGGTACTGAAGCTTTCTTT. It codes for CSARDGYIGTEAFF.

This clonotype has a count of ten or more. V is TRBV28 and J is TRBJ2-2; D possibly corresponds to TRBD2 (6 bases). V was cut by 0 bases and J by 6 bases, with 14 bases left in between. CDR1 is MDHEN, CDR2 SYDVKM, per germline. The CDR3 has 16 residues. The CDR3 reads CASSLWGGDRAGELFF. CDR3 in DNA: TGTGCCAGCAGTTTATGGGGGGGAGATCGGGCCGGGGAGCTGTTTTTT.

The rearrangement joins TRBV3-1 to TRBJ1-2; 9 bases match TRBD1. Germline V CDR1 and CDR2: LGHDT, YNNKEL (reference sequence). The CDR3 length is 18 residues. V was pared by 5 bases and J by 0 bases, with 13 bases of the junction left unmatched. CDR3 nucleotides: TGTGCCAGCAGCTTGGTACAGGGGGCTTTGCCTTCTAACTATGGCTACACCTTC. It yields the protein CASSLVQGALPSNYGYTF.

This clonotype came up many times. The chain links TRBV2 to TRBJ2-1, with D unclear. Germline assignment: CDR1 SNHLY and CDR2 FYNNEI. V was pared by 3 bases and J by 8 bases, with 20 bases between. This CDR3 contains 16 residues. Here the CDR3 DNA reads TGTGCCAGCAGTGATGGGTCCCCCGCATATATAGATGAGCAGTTCTTC. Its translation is CASSDGSPAYIDEQFF.

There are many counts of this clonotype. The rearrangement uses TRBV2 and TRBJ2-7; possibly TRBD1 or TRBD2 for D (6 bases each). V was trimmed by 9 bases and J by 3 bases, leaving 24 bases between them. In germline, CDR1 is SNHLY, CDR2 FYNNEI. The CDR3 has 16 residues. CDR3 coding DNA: TGTGCCAGAGGGGGTAGGGAATCGACTAGAGTCTACGAGCAGTACGTC. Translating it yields CARGGRESTRVYEQYV.

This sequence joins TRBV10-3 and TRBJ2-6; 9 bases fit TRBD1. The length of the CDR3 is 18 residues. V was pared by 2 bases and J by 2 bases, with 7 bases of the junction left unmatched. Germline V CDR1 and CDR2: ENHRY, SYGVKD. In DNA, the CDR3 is TGTGCCATCAGTGAGAGACCGGGACAGGGAACTGGGGCCAACGTCCTGACTTTC. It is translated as CAISERPGQGTGANVLTF.

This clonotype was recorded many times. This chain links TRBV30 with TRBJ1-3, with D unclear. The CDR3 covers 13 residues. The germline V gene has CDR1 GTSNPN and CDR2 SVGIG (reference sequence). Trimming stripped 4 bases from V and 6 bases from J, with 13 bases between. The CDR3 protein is CAWKELSKNTIYF. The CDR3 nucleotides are TGTGCCTGGAAAGAGTTGTCTAAAAACACCATATATTTT.

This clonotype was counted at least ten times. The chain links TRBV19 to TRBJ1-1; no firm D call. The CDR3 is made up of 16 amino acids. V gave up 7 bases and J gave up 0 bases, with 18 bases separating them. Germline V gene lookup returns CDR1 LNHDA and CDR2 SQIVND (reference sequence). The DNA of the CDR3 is TGTGCCAGTATCGGTTACAGCCTGACCATGAACACTGAAGCTTTCTTT. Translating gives CASIGYSLTMNTEAFF.

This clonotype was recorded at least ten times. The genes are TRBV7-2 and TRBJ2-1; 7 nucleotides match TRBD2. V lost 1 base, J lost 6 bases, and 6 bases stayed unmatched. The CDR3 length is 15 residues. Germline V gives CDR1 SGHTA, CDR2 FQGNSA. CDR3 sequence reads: CASSLGTRTLNEQFF. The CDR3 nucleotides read TGTGCCAGCAGCTTAGGGACTAGGACCCTCAATGAGCAGTTCTTC.

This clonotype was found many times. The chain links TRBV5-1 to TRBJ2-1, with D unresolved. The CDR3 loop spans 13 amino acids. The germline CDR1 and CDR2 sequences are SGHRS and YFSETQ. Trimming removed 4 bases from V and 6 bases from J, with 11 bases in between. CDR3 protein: CASSPPATNEQFF. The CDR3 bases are TGCGCCAGCAGCCCCCCAGCGACCAATGAGCAGTTCTTC.

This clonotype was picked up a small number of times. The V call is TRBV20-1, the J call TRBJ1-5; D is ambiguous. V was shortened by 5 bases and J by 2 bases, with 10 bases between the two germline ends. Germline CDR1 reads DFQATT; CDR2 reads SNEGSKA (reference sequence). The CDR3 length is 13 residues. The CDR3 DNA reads TGCAGTGCTCCGTCTGTTCGCAATCAGCCCCAGCATTTT. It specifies CSAPSVRNQPQHF.

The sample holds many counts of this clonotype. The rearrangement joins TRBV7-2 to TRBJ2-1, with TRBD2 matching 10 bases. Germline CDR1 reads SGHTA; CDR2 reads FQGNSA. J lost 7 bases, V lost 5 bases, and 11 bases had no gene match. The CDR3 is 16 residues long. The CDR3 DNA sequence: TGTGCCAGCAGCCTATCGCTAGCGGGAGTTCGTAATGAGCAGTTCTTC. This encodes CASSLSLAGVRNEQFF. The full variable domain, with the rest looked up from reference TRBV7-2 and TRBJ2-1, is GAGVSQSPSNKVTEKGKDVELRCDPISGHTALYWYRQSLGQGLEFLIYFQGNSAPDKSGLPSDRFSAERTGGSVSTLTIQRTQQEDSAVYLCASSLSLAGVRNEQFFGPGTRLTVL.

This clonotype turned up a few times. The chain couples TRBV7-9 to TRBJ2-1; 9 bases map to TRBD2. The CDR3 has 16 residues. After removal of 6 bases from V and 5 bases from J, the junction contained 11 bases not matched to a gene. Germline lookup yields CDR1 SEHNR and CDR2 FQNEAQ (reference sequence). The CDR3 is CASSLAGLAGNNEQFF. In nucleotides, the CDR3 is TGTGCCAGCAGTCTCGCGGGGCTAGCGGGAAACAATGAGCAGTTCTTC.